These 2 T cell receptor beta chains came from one sample sequenced in a study of blood T cell repertoires in COVID-19. The table came from immunoSEQ multiplex PCR; TCRdb's copy has only in-frame clones and leaves some out. The profile shows 240,000 or so clones, about 70% of them singletons. Sequenced sample: peripheral blood. The source is an elderly woman with acute or convalescent COVID-19.

V and J are TRBV29-1 and TRBJ1-2, with TRBD1 identical over 9 bases. Trimming cost V 4 bases and J 7 bases; bases outside gene matches: 7. Germline-derived CDR1 and CDR2 are SQVTM and ANQGSEA. There are 13 residues in the CDR3. CDR3 amino acids: CSVGPTGGVGYTF. The DNA for the CDR3 is TGCAGCGTTGGACCAACAGGGGGCGTTGGCTACACCTTC.

V gene TRBV6-5 combines with J gene TRBJ1-5; possibly TRBD1 for D (6 bases). V was pared by 6 bases and J by 0 bases, with 12 bases between. Germline-derived CDR1 and CDR2 are MNHEY and SVGAGI. The CDR3 loop spans 15 amino acids. The CDR3 DNA reads TGTGCCAGCAGAGGGACATCCCCTAGCAATCAGCCCCAGCATTTT. Its protein is CASRGTSPSNQPQHF.